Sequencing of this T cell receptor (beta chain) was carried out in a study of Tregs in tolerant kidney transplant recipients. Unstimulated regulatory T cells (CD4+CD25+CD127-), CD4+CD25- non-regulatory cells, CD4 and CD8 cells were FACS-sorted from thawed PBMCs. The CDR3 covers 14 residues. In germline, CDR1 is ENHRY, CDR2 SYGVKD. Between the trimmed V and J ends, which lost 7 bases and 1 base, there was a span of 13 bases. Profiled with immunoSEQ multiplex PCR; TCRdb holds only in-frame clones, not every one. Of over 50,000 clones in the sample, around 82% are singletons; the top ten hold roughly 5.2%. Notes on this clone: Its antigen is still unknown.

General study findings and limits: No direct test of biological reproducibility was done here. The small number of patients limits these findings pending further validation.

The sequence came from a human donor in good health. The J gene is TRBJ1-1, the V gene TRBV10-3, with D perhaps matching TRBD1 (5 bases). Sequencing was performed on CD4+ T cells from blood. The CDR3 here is CAITEGRKNTEAFF. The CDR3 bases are TGTGCCATCACGGAGGGACGGAAGAACACTGAAGCTTTCTTT.